This T cell receptor beta chain is drawn from a study of T cell responses to AZD1222 COVID-19 vaccine. As concerns this clone: Its antigen is undetermined.

Study-wide points: Reportedly, close to half of spike-specific TCRs are directed against unmutated variant regions. Clonal diversity was possibly underestimated; the donors were predominantly white British and more often female.

Only in-frame clones appear in the TCRdb table, and some are missing; sequencing was by immunoSEQ multiplex PCR. The sample lists some 96,000 clones; around 87% were seen once. The V gene end was trimmed by 5 bases and the J gene end by 0 bases; junction bases not matched to a gene: 10. CDR3 size: 17 residues. Germline V lookup: CDR1 LNHDA, CDR2 SQIVND (reference sequence). The material was peripheral blood, obtained on day 0 of AZD1222 vaccination. This clonotype was obtained from an adult in good health. The chain combines TRBV19 with TRBJ1-5, with 7 bases fitting TRBD1. This chain's CDR3 is CASSYQGQFYSNQPQHF. CDR3 nucleotide sequence: TGTGCCAGTAGTTACCAGGGACAGTTTTATAGCAATCAGCCCCAGCATTTT.